Listed below are T cell receptor beta chains from one sample, sequenced in a study of a mutant IDH1 vaccine in newly diagnosed glioma. TCRdb's table, derived via immunoSEQ multiplex PCR, lists solely in-frame clones and lacks some. The repertoire consists of tens of thousands of clones, with around 79% occurring once and the leading ten covering 7.5% to 9%. The sample here was PBMCs, taken from a glioma patient treated with radiotherapy, temozolomide or both. These receptors all come from a man aged 50 to 59 with glioma. CDR3s include the opening cysteine and the closing phenylalanine or tryptophan. The size entry is marked missing in some rows and otherwise reads once, few, many or a size class.

J | size | V | CDR3
TRBJ1-1 | . | TRBV5-6 | CASSLGQGQAFF
TRBJ1-2 | . | TRBV5-6 | CASSLRYARGYGYTF
TRBJ2-5 | . | TRBV20-1 | CSALFPETQYF
TRBJ2-1 | . | TRBV6-1 | CASWGHQENNEQFF
TRBJ1-1 | . | TRBV7-9 | CASTSGTGNTEAFF
TRBJ1-2 | . | TRBV18 | CASSPPVRAGYTF
TRBJ1-2 | . | TRBV5-1 | CASSFLGSSYGYTF
TRBJ1-4 | few | TRBV7-9 | CASSLVAVEENEKLFF
TRBJ1-1 | . | TRBV11-2 | CASSLTGTIAFF
TRBJ1-2 | . | TRBV6-1 | CASSDPGTLYGYTF
TRBJ2-5 | . | TRBV5-1 | CASSSGRWETQYF
TRBJ2-3 | once | TRBV4-3 | CASSETGRVSTDTQYF
TRBJ1-2 | . | TRBV30 | CAWSQEGGSYGYTF
TRBJ2-7 | . | TRBV6-1 | CASMRTQKWDEQYF
TRBJ1-1 | . | TRBV5-4 | CASSTQDVLNTEAFF
TRBJ1-5 | few | TRBV4-1 | CASSPRDRVSNQPQHF
TRBJ1-1 | few | TRBV30 | CAWSSQGWDTEAFF
TRBJ1-2 | . | TRBV5-4 | CASSATGVEGYTF
TRBJ1-4 | . | TRBV4-3 | CASSQAGQGFEKLFF
TRBJ1-1 | . | TRBV9 | CASSVESLPPTEAFF
TRBJ2-5 | . | TRBV2 | CASSDQGQETQYF
TRBJ2-4 | . | TRBV6-1 | CASVSGTGKNIQYF
TRBJ1-2 | . | TRBV20-1 | CSARDTPGYTF
TRBJ1-1 | . | TRBV6-5 | CASSYLIGGGTEAFF
TRBJ1-5 | . | TRBV27 | CASSLSIDSNQPQHF
TRBJ1-6 | . | TRBV5-6 | CASSLGDNSPLHF
TRBJ1-1 | . | TRBV29-1 | CSVEGNTEAFF
TRBJ1-1 | . | TRBV5-4 | CASSSDSSNTEAFF